The 18 T cell receptor beta chains listed next were all sequenced from one sample in a study of cytomegalovirus exposure and HLA in healthy donors. Primers for the PCR totalled 60 Vbeta and 13 Jbeta. Repertoires were generated with immunoSEQ multiplex PCR, while TCRdb's copy carries only in-frame clones and drops some. Of some 180,000 clones in the sample, approximately 80% were seen once. The sample taken for sequencing was PBMCs. These receptor sequences come from a man between 18 and 29 years old in good health and CMV-seronegative.

The CDR3 loop is CASSYRGEQPQHF. CDR3 nucleotide sequence: TGTGCCAGCAGTTACAGGGGAGAGCAGCCCCAGCATTTT. This chain joins TRBV7-2 and TRBJ1-5; 7 nucleotides agree with TRBD1. The V gene's germline CDR1 is SGHTA and CDR2 FQGNSA. CDR3 length: 13 residues. After removal of 6 bases from V and 7 bases from J, the junction contained 6 bases not matched to a gene.

The J gene is TRBJ2-4, the V gene TRBV5-4; 10 bases line up with TRBD2. In germline, CDR1 is SGHNT, CDR2 YYREEE (reference sequence). V shed 2 bases, J shed 4 bases, and the junction held 12 bases outside the gene matches. The length of the CDR3 is 18 residues. This CDR3 reads CASSLVLGQRGGKNIQYF. CDR3 bases: TGTGCCAGCAGCTTAGTCCTTGGTCAGCGGGGGGGGAAAAACATTCAGTACTTC.

This clone was counted only a few times. This chain uses TRBV25-1 with TRBJ2-1; 12 bases align to TRBD1. V shed 1 base and J 7 bases; nucleotides not matched to a gene: 8. Germline V CDR1 and CDR2: MGHDK, SYGVNS. CDR3 length: 17 residues. The CDR3 region is CASSELRGTGGLNEQFF. The CDR3 DNA reads as TGTGCCAGCAGTGAATTGAGGGGGACAGGGGGCTTGAATGAGCAGTTCTTC.

This clone occurred once. V and J are TRBV2 and TRBJ2-3, with 7 bases lining up with TRBD1. Trimming removed 1 base from V and 1 base from J; junction bases left unmatched: 8. Germline V gives CDR1 SNHLY, CDR2 FYNNEI. This CDR3 has 17 amino acids. DNA for the CDR3: TGTGCCAGCAGTGAAGTCTCGCCAGGGGGTCGCACAGATACGCAGTATTTT. Translated: CASSEVSPGGRTDTQYF.

The gene calls are TRBV5-4 and TRBJ2-2; 10 positions agree with TRBD1. After removal of 0 bases from V and 2 bases from J, the junction contained 4 bases not matched to a gene. Germline lookup yields CDR1 SGHNT and CDR2 YYREEE (reference sequence). The CDR3 is 17 amino acids. The CDR3 loop reads CASSLGQGAANTGELFF. CDR3 DNA: TGTGCCAGCAGCTTGGGACAGGGGGCGGCTAACACCGGGGAGCTGTTTTTT.

This clone occurred once. V usage is TRBV5-1 and J usage is TRBJ2-7; TRBD1 matches 7 bases. In germline, CDR1 is SGHRS, CDR2 YFSETQ. The CDR3 covers 15 residues. The trim removed 0 bases at V and 2 bases at J, leaving 5 bases unmatched. As DNA, the CDR3 is TGCGCCAGCAGCTTGGGACAGGGTGGCCCCTACGAGCAGTACTTC. This codes for CASSLGQGGPYEQYF.

V gene TRBV7-2 combines with J gene TRBJ2-7; 9 bases are a match to TRBD2. This CDR3 region has 12 residues. The J segment lost 13 bases and the V segment lost 4 bases, leaving 8 bases of the junction unmatched. Germline V lookup: CDR1 SGHTA, CDR2 FQGNSA. The CDR3 spells CASSYLAGHCYF. The DNA for the CDR3 is TGTGCCAGCAGCTACCTAGCGGGGCATTGTTACTTC.

The chain uses TRBV19 and TRBJ2-1; D is possibly TRBD2 (7 bases). The CDR3 loop spans 17 amino acids. V lost 0 bases, J lost 6 bases, and 18 bases lay in between. Germline V CDR1 and CDR2: LNHDA, SQIVND (reference sequence). CDR3 sequence: CASSIDYWAGEGNEQFF. CDR3 DNA sequence: TGTGCCAGTAGTATAGACTATTGGGCAGGGGAGGGCAATGAGCAGTTCTTC.

This clone occurred once. The chain recombines TRBV5-1 with TRBJ2-7; 7 bases match TRBD1. This CDR3 has 14 residues. Germline-derived CDR1 and CDR2 are SGHRS and YFSETQ. Germline trimming cut 3 bases from V and 1 base from J; bases unmatched to any gene: 4. The CDR3, as DNA: TGCGCCAGCAGCTCCCCGGGACAGTCCTACGAGCAGTACTTC. Its translation is CASSSPGQSYEQYF.

V and J are TRBV2 and TRBJ2-7, with 8 bases fitting TRBD2. CDR3 length: 14 amino acids. CDR1 is SNHLY, CDR2 FYNNEI, per germline. V lost 4 bases and J lost 4; bases outside the gene matches: 6. CDR3 loop: CASSVAGGGYEQYF. The CDR3 coding sequence is TGTGCCAGCAGTGTCGCGGGGGGCGGGTACGAGCAGTACTTC. Full variable domain (rest looked up from reference TRBV2 and TRBJ2-7): EPEVTQTPSHQVTQMGQEVILRCVPISNHLYFYWYRQILGQKVEFLVSFYNNEISEKSEIFDDQFSVERPDGSNFTLKIRSTKLEDSAMYFCASSVAGGGYEQYFGPGTRLTVT.

The DNA of the CDR3 is TGCAGCGTTCAGGGGACAAGAACTGGAAACACCATATATTTT. This codes for CSVQGTRTGNTIYF. V and J are TRBV29-1 and TRBJ1-3, with D tentatively TRBD1 (6 bases). The ends were cut back, 5 bases at V and 2 bases at J, with 13 bases in the middle. This CDR3 has 14 residues. Per germline, CDR1 SQVTM and CDR2 ANQGSEA.

The gene calls are TRBV19 and TRBJ2-3; 7 bases are a match to TRBD1. This CDR3 region has 14 residues. Germline CDR1 is LNHDA and CDR2 is SQIVND (reference sequence). Trimming cost V 9 bases and J 0 bases; bases outside gene matches: 6. CDR3 DNA: TGTGCCAGCCGAGGGACAGTTAGCACAGATACGCAGTATTTT. This translates into CASRGTVSTDTQYF.

The rearrangement joins TRBV28 to TRBJ2-7; tentatively, D is TRBD2 (5 bases). V gave up 3 bases and J gave up 9 bases, with 21 bases separating them. This CDR3 is 15 amino acids long. The germline gives CDR1 MDHEN, CDR2 SYDVKM. This chain's CDR3 is CASSFGGSGPGPQYF. The DNA for the CDR3 is TGTGCCAGCAGTTTCGGAGGCAGCGGCCCTGGTCCGCAGTACTTC.

The chain couples TRBV9 to TRBJ1-6; maybe TRBD1 (6 bases). The germline V gene encodes CDR1 SGDLS and CDR2 YYNGEE. Trimming took off 0 bases at V and 7 bases at J, with 8 bases between the two ends. The CDR3 is 14 amino acids. As DNA, the CDR3 is TGTGCCAGCAGCGTAGAGGGGGAAAATTCACCCCTCCACTTT. This translates into CASSVEGENSPLHF.

In the case of this clone: Relative to the germline gene, one junction end is altered; a read error may explain this. This sample also contains other DNA sequences that code for the same CDR3. V usage is TRBV19 and J usage is TRBJ1-5; 8 bases are a match to TRBD1. The CDR3 is made up of 15 amino acids. Germline V gives CDR1 LNHDA, CDR2 SQIVND (reference sequence). The CDR3 nucleotides are TGTGCCAGTAGTGGACAGGGAAGGAGCAATCAGCCCCAGCATTTC. Translating it yields CASSGQGRSNQPQHF.

This clone came up once. The V and J genes are TRBV9 and TRBJ1-3; 7 bases match TRBD1. The trim removed 4 bases at V and 3 bases at J, leaving 13 bases unmatched. The germline gives CDR1 SGDLS, CDR2 YYNGEE. There are 17 residues in the CDR3. The CDR3 sequence: CASSLDPQGLSGNTIYF. The CDR3 region has the DNA TGTGCCAGCAGCCTCGACCCACAGGGGCTGAGTGGAAACACCATATATTTT.

The chain is built from TRBV7-9 and TRBJ1-6, with no clear D. The V and J ends lost 5 bases and 3 bases respectively, with 11 bases between them. From germline, CDR1 is SEHNR and CDR2 FQNEAQ (reference sequence). CDR3 length: 15 residues. The CDR3 loop is CASSMYRYYNSPLHF. DNA of the CDR3: TGTGCCAGCAGCATGTACAGATACTATAATTCACCCCTCCACTTT.

Details on this clone: The germline gene is not matched at one end of the junction; a read error may be the cause. The chain has TRBV9 and TRBJ1-1, with unresolved D. There are 15 residues in the CDR3. The germline CDR1 and CDR2 sequences are SGDLS and YYNGEE. The CDR3 DNA follows: TGTGCCGGCAGCGCCCGGGGAGCGCGGGCCATCGAAGCTTTCTTT. Encoded protein: CAGSARGARAIEAFF.